This T cell receptor beta chain was sequenced for a study of blood T cell repertoires in COVID-19 (dated by TCRdb to 2019 to 2021). Study-wide context: Samples from collaborators originated in the United States, Italy and Spain and spanned both the acute and convalescent phases of COVID-19. Samples came from the ongoing ImmuneRACE study (first 160 participants) plus 1,254 subjects from 6 global collaborators. HLA class I and class II types, where available, came from metadata supplied by the sample provider rather than from assay-based typing. Deeply sampled blood TCRbeta repertoires from subjects exposed to, actively infected with, or recovered from COVID-19 were included in the dataset. The material from the prospective study consisted of cDNA or gDNA derived from T cells, B-cell-depleted T cells, or PBMCs. Sample metadata almost always included a de-identified subject ID, COVID-19 status, age in years and sex. A freely available public database, intended as a resource for researchers studying the immune response to SARS-CoV-2, is where the repertoires were released. Paper-wide results and their limitations: Clinical and demographic metadata were provided uncurated, with the amount varying by source and participant.

The table lists this clone with a count of one. Its cognate antigen has yet to be identified. Base qualities were left out, and no much larger clone turns up one base away. One collaborating source in Seattle enrolled patients while the patients were actively infected and followed the patients over time throughout the course of disease. Whole blood was collected in K2EDTA tubes by collaborating institutions according to the institutions' own protocols. For TCRbeta analysis, collaborator samples were shipped as frozen whole blood, as isolated PBMCs, or as DNA extracted from either sample type. The immunoSEQ Assay, a bias-controlled multiplex PCR, was used to amplify TCRbeta CDR3 regions from genomic DNA. On the study's bioinformatics: Within the assay, amplification of reference gene primers was used to estimate how many nucleated cells each sample contained. Sequence reads were collapsed and filtered to measure the absolute abundance of every unique TCRbeta CDR3 rearrangement. For each sample, productive Simpson clonality was calculated as the square root of Simpson's diversity index over productive rearrangements. Sourced from immuneACCESS, this table was stored by TCRdb with only in-frame sequences that have V and J called. A share of the clones is absent; for the studies checked, an unresolved V gene accounts for under half, and the remainder has no known explanation. V and J calls and clone size are as listed in that table; D and trimming were resolved from the DNA. This sample gives about 280,000 clones in total; 80% to 90% of them show up just once. The top ten clones comprise around 13% of the sample.

CDR1 SNHLY and CDR2 FYNNEI were looked up in the germline V gene. The junction carries 9 bases between V and J, which are trimmed by 2 bases and 2 bases respectively. Counted from cysteine to phenylalanine, this CDR3 has 14 amino acids. The sequence is cut down to CDR3 DNA, 42 bases in frame from base 1. Sequencing was performed on peripheral blood. The rearrangement combines TRBV2 with TRBJ1-1; a weak D assignment points to TRBD1 (6 bases agree). This sequence originates from a woman in her 70s with COVID-19, enrolled during active disease. The CDR3 protein is CASSERGYNTEAFF. The base sequence is TGTGCCAGCAGTGAAAGGGGGTACAACACTGAAGCTTTCTTT.